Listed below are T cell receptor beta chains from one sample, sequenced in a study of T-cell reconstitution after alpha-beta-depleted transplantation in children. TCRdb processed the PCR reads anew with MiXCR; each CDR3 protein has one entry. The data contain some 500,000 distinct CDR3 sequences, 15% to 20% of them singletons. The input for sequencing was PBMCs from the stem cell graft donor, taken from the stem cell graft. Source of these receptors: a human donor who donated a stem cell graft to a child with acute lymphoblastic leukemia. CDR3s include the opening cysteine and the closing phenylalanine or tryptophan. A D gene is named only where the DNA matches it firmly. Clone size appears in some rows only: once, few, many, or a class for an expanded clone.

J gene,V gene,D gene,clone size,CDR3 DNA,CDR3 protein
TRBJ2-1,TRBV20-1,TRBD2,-,TGCAGTGCTAGCAGCGGGAGTCTAGCCAGCTCCTACAATGAGCAGTTCTTC,CSASSGSLASSYNEQFF
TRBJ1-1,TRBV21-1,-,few,TGTGCCAGCAGCAAAGCGGTTTGGCTTGGGGCTTTCTTT,CASSKAVWLGAFF
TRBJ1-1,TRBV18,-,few,TGTGCCAGCTCACCCTTTGGACCTTTTTACACTGAAGCTTTCTTT,CASSPFGPFYTEAFF
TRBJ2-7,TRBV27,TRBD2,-,TGTGCCAGCAGATACAGCGGGAGGGCCCACGAGCAGTACTTC,CASRYSGRAHEQYF
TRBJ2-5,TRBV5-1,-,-,TGCGCCAGCAGCTTCCTCACCCTGGGACAACACTGGTACCAAGAGACCCAGTACTTC,CASSFLTLGQHWYQETQYF
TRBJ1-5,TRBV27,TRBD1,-,TGTGCCAGCAGTACCCGGACAGGGTCTAGCAATCAGCCCCAGCATTTT,CASSTRTGSSNQPQHF
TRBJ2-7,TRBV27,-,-,TGTGCCAGCAGTTTATGGGGGTCAGGCCTCTCCTACGAGCAGTACTTC,CASSLWGSGLSYEQYF
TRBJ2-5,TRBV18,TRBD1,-,TGTGCCAGCTCGGACGGACAGGGGACCGAGACCCAGTACTTC,CASSDGQGTETQYF
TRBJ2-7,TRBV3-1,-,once,TGTGCCAGCGCGGGCCCCATTCTCGACCGGGGTCGGAACGAGCAGTACTTC,CASAGPILDRGRNEQYF
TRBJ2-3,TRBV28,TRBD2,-,TGTGCCAGCAGCCGAGGACTAGCGGGAGGATCAGATACGCAGTATTTT,CASSRGLAGGSDTQYF
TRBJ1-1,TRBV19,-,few,TGTGCCAGTACCAACATCGCAGCCGGGACGGCTAACACTGAAGCTTTCTTT,CASTNIAAGTANTEAFF
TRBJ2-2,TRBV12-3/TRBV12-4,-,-,TGTGCCAGCAGTTTGGGACTCCGGGCCACCGGGGAGCTGTTTTTT,CASSLGLRATGELFF
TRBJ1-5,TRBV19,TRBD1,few,TGTGCCAGTAGTGCCCAGGGGGCCAGCAATCAGCCCCAGCATTTT,CASSAQGASNQPQHF
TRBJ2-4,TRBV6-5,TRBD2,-,TGTGCCAGCAGTTACGCTAGCGGGACTGACATTCAGTACTTC,CASSYASGTDIQYF
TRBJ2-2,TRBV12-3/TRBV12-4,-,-,TGTGCCAGCAGTGTTATAGTAGCGCGGGAGCTGTTTTTT,CASSVIVARELFF
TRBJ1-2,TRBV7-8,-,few,TGTGCCAGCAGCTTAGAGAGGGTTCCTAACTATGGCTACACCTTC,CASSLERVPNYGYTF
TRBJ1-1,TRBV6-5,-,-,TGTGCCAGCAGTTACTCGATAGGGGCGGGTTCGGGGACTGAAGCTTTCTTT,CASSYSIGAGSGTEAFF
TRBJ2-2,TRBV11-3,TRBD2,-,TGTGCCAGCAGCTTAGTAGCGGGGGGGAACACCGGGGAGCTGTTTTTT,CASSLVAGGNTGELFF
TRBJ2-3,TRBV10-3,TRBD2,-,TGTGCCATCAGTGGTTGGTCTAGCGGGACCGGAGATACGCAGTATTTT,CAISGWSSGTGDTQYF
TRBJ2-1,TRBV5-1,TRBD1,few,TGCGCCAGCAGCTTGGTAGTGACAGGGCTCTTTTCGGAGCAGTTCTTC,CASSLVVTGLFSEQFF
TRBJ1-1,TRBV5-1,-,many,TGCGCCAGCAGCTTACCAGACTTCACTGAAGCTTTCTTT,CASSLPDFTEAFF
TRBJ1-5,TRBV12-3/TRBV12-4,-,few,TGTGCCAGCAGTTACGTGGGAAATAGCAATCAGCCCCAGCATTTT,CASSYVGNSNQPQHF
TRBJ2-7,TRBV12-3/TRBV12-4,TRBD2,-,TGTGCCAGCAGTGGGGGGGACGTGTCCTACGAGCAGTACTTC,CASSGGDVSYEQYF
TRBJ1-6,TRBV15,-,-,TGTGCCACCAGCAGAGGCCCAGATACTAATTCACCCCTCCACTTT,CATSRGPDTNSPLHF
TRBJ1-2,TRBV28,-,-,TGTGCCAGCAGTGCGGACGGGACTAACTATGGCTACACCTTC,CASSADGTNYGYTF
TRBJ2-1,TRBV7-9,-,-,TGTGCCAGCAGCACCTCGGACGGAGATGAGCAGTTCTTC,CASSTSDGDEQFF
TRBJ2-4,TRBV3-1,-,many,TGTGCCAGCAGCTCCGCTGCAAACATTCAGTACTTC,CASSSAANIQYF
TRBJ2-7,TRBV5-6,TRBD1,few,TGTGCCAGCAGCTTCGGGACAGCGAGCTCCTACGAGCAGTACTTC,CASSFGTASSYEQYF
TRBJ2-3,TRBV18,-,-,TGTGCCAGCTCACCGGACCGTAGGCCAGATACGCAGTATTTT,CASSPDRRPDTQYF
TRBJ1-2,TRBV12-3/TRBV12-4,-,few,TGTGCCAGCAGTTTTTCTGGCTATGGCTACACCTTC,CASSFSGYGYTF
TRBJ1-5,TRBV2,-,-,TGTGCCAGCAACAGCAGGAGGGGAGCTCAGCCCCAGCATTTT,CASNSRRGAQPQHF
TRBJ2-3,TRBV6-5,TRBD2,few,TGTGCCAGCAGTTCCTTTGATCTAGCGGGGGTAGATCCAGATACGCAGTATTTT,CASSSFDLAGVDPDTQYF
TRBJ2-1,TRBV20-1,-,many,TGCAGTGCTGCCACAGAGAGCTCCTACAATGAGCAGTTCTTC,CSAATESSYNEQFF
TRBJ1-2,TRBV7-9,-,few,TGTGCCAGCAGCTTAGCGCTGGAGGCGAGGGGATATGGCTACACCTTC,CASSLALEARGYGYTF
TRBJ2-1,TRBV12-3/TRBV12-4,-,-,TGTGCCAGCAGAAAGAGCCGGAATGAGCAGTTCTTC,CASRKSRNEQFF
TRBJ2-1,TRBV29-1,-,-,TGCAGCGTTGCGGGGGGCTTCCTTTTCAATGAGCAGTTCTTC,CSVAGGFLFNEQFF
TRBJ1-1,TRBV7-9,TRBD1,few,TGTGCCAGCAGCTTGGGGGACAGGGTCACTGAAGCTTTCTTT,CASSLGDRVTEAFF
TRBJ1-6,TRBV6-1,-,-,TGTGCCAGCTCGGGACGGCAGAATTCACCCCTCCACTTT,CASSGRQNSPLHF
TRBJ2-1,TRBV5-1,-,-,TGCGCCAGCAGCACCACAGGGAACTCCTACAATGAGCAGTTCTTC,CASSTTGNSYNEQFF
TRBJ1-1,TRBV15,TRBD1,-,TGTGCCACCAGCTCCCGGACAGGGGGGAACACTGAAGCTTTCTTT,CATSSRTGGNTEAFF
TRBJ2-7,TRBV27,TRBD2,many,TGTGCCAGCAGCTCTAGCGGGAGGGCCTACGAGCAGTACTTC,CASSSSGRAYEQYF
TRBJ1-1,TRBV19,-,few,TGTGCCAGTAGAGGGACAAGAGCTTTCTTT,CASRGTRAFF
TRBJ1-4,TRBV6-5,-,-,TGTGCCAGCAGTTACAATAATGAAAAACTGTTTTTT,CASSYNNEKLFF
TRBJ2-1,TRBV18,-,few,TGTGCCAGCTTACTTACAGGCCTCTCCTACAATGAGCAGTTCTTC,CASLLTGLSYNEQFF
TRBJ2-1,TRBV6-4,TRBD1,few,TGTGCCAGCAGTGAACGGGACAGGGAAGACAATGAGCAGTTCTTC,CASSERDREDNEQFF
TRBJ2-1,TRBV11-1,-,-,TGTGCCAGCAGCCCCCGTCGTGGGACCCTGATTCAATACAATGAGCAGTTCTTC,CASSPRRGTLIQYNEQFF
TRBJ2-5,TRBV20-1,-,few,TGCAGTGCTAGAGTACGAGAGACCCAGTACTTC,CSARVRETQYF
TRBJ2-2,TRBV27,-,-,TGTGCCAGCAGTTACAGCCCCTCCACCGGGGAGCTGTTTTTT,CASSYSPSTGELFF
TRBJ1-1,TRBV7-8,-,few,TGTGCCAGCAGCTTAGTTATAATCGTGTCGACAGTTGAAGCTTTCTTT,CASSLVIIVSTVEAFF
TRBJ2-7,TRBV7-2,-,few,TGTGCCAGCAGCCCCCCTCCGGGACTTCACACATTCTACGAGCAGTACTTC,CASSPPPGLHTFYEQYF